The rows below give T cell receptor beta chains drawn from one sample of a study of regulatory T cells in long-lasting Graves disease. TCRdb independently ran MiXCR on the multiplex PCR reads; one entry per CDR3 protein. The sample lists 600,000 to 800,000 distinct CDR3 sequences, around 30% occurring once. Specimen: peripheral blood mononuclear cells (PBMCs), collected when the disease was refractory, from a patient treated with antithyroid drugs. All receptors come from a female donor with Graves disease. The CDR3 runs from the conserved cysteine through the conserved F or W. D genes are given only for firm matches. Size is stated for part of the rows, as once, few or many counts, or as a class when the clone is expanded.

V gene	clone size	D gene	J gene	CDR3 protein	CDR3 DNA
TRBV19	NA	TRBD1	TRBJ1-5	CASSINRGGQPQHF	TGTGCCAGTAGTATCAACAGGGGTGGACAGCCCCAGCATTTT
TRBV12-3/TRBV12-4	many	NA	TRBJ2-7	CASSDGTYEQYF	TGTGCCAGCAGTGATGGGACCTACGAGCAGTACTTC
TRBV28	many	TRBD1	TRBJ2-2	CASKRGQVANTGELFF	TGTGCCAGCAAACGGGGACAGGTCGCGAACACCGGGGAGCTGTTTTTT
TRBV29-1	few	NA	TRBJ1-1	CSVVRDEWTEAFF	TGCAGCGTTGTACGGGATGAATGGACTGAAGCTTTCTTT
TRBV7-9	NA	NA	TRBJ1-2	CASSLAHNTGRGGYTF	TGTGCCAGCAGCTTAGCACATAATACGGGAAGAGGGGGCTACACCTTC
TRBV10-2	NA	TRBD2	TRBJ2-3	CASLTSGIPDTQYF	TGCGCCAGCCTGACTAGCGGGATACCAGATACGCAGTATTTT
TRBV5-4	few	NA	TRBJ1-1	CASSFSREGGTEAFF	TGTGCCAGCAGCTTTTCCAGGGAAGGAGGCACTGAAGCTTTCTTT
TRBV3-1	few	NA	TRBJ2-5	CASSQDAGRRQETQYF	TGTGCCAGCAGCCAAGACGCAGGGCGGAGGCAAGAGACCCAGTACTTC
TRBV20-1	NA	NA	TRBJ1-5	CSARRQGKGDNQPQHF	TGCAGTGCTAGAAGGCAGGGAAAGGGGGACAATCAGCCCCAGCATTTT
TRBV20-1	NA	TRBD1	TRBJ1-6	CSARDRTGDNSPLHF	TGCAGTGCTAGAGATCGGACAGGGGATAATTCACCCCTCCACTTT
TRBV6-4	NA	NA	TRBJ2-2	CASSAIITGELFF	TGTGCCAGCAGCGCCATAATTACCGGGGAGCTGTTTTTT
TRBV28	few	TRBD2	TRBJ2-5	CASSPIAGAETQYF	TGTGCCAGCAGTCCCATAGCGGGAGCGGAGACCCAGTACTTC
TRBV5-1	NA	NA	TRBJ1-1	CASSLKGHKNTEAFF	TGCGCCAGCAGCCTCAAGGGACACAAGAACACTGAAGCTTTCTTT
TRBV7-8	few	NA	TRBJ1-2	CASSPDLYGYTF	TGTGCCAGCAGCCCGGATCTCTATGGCTACACCTTC
TRBV12-3/TRBV12-4	few	NA	TRBJ2-7	CASSSSMGGGLYEQYF	TGTGCCAGCAGCAGCTCTATGGGCGGTGGGCTCTACGAGCAGTACTTC
TRBV20-1	NA	NA	TRBJ1-5	CSARELGAGQPQHF	TGCAGTGCTAGAGAATTGGGGGCTGGTCAGCCCCAGCATTTT
TRBV11-2	NA	NA	TRBJ2-7	CASSLAGSGGLRTYEQYF	TGTGCCAGCAGCTTAGCGGGTTCGGGCGGGCTCCGTACCTACGAGCAGTACTTC
TRBV6-1	many	NA	TRBJ1-1	CASSPTGTEAFF	TGTGCCAGCAGTCCTACAGGGACCGAAGCTTTCTTT
TRBV6-2/TRBV6-3	NA	TRBD1	TRBJ1-2	CASSYQEIDRGGYTF	TGTGCCAGCAGTTACCAGGAAATCGACAGGGGCGGCTACACCTTC
TRBV28	many	TRBD1	TRBJ2-7	CASSHYMGQGGREQYF	TGTGCCAGCAGTCATTATATGGGACAGGGGGGCCGCGAGCAGTACTTC
TRBV20-1	many	NA	TRBJ2-5	CSASWETQYF	TGCAGTGCTAGTTGGGAGACCCAGTACTTC
TRBV5-1	few	NA	TRBJ2-2	CASSQGDTGELFF	TGCGCCAGCAGCCAAGGGGACACCGGGGAGCTGTTTTTT
TRBV4-1	NA	NA	TRBJ2-7	CASSQVGASYEQYF	TGCGCCAGCAGCCAAGTTGGGGCCTCCTACGAGCAGTACTTC
TRBV6-2/TRBV6-3	NA	NA	TRBJ1-5	CASSYLMGIGNQPQHF	TGTGCCAGCAGTTACCTTATGGGGATCGGCAATCAGCCCCAGCATTTT
TRBV11-2	few	NA	TRBJ2-7	CASSLGFSGTYEQYF	TGTGCCAGCAGCTTAGGGTTTAGCGGAACCTACGAGCAGTACTTC
TRBV27	few	TRBD1	TRBJ1-1	CASRPWTGTEAFF	TGTGCCAGCAGACCATGGACAGGGACTGAAGCTTTCTTT
TRBV20-1	few	TRBD2	TRBJ2-7	CSARGLANYEQYF	TGCAGTGCTAGAGGACTAGCGAACTACGAGCAGTACTTC
TRBV12-3/TRBV12-4	few	NA	TRBJ1-4	CASSFGGQGEKLFF	TGTGCCAGCAGTTTTGGGGGGCAGGGTGAAAAACTGTTTTTT
TRBV15	NA	TRBD1	TRBJ1-1	CATSSNRGRLTEAFF	TGTGCCACCAGCAGTAACAGGGGGAGGTTGACTGAAGCTTTCTTT
TRBV14	few	NA	TRBJ1-2	CASSQGRLNYGYTF	TGTGCCAGCAGCCAAGGCAGACTGAACTATGGCTACACCTTC
TRBV19	few	NA	TRBJ2-5	CASSINGQVQETQYF	TGTGCCAGTAGTATAAATGGACAAGTTCAAGAGACCCAGTACTTC
TRBV28	NA	TRBD1	TRBJ1-3	CASAPGQVKSIYF	TGTGCCAGCGCCCCGGGACAGGTCAAGTCCATATATTTT
TRBV15	once	NA	TRBJ1-3	CATSIPGGNTIYF	TGTGCCACCAGCATACCTGGGGGAAACACCATATATTTT
TRBV29-1	few	TRBD1	TRBJ1-1	CSVETGARNTEAFF	TGCAGCGTTGAAACAGGGGCAAGGAACACTGAAGCTTTCTTT
TRBV27	many	TRBD2	TRBJ2-5	CASSPYGTSGIRGVETQYF	TGTGCCAGCAGCCCCTATGGGACTAGCGGGATTAGGGGCGTGGAGACCCAGTACTTC
TRBV9	few	TRBD1	TRBJ2-7	CASSVAVGGGYEQYF	TGTGCCAGCAGCGTAGCGGTAGGGGGCGGCTACGAGCAGTACTTC
TRBV29-1	NA	NA	TRBJ1-6	CSVPLGARNSPLHF	TGCAGCGTCCCCTTAGGGGCTCGGAATTCACCCCTCCACTTT
TRBV3-1	few	TRBD1	TRBJ2-7	CASSHEGQGTREQYF	TGTGCCAGCAGCCACGAGGGACAGGGAACGCGCGAGCAGTACTTC